These 26 T cell receptor beta chains originate from one sample sequenced in a study of cytomegalovirus exposure and HLA in healthy donors. Sequenced by immunoSEQ multiplex PCR; TCRdb stores in-frame clones only, minus some. The sample consists of roughly 120,000 clones, around 94% of them appearing once. The sequenced sample was PBMCs. The receptors stem from a woman between 18 and 29 years old in good health and CMV-seronegative.

The chain joins TRBV29-1 to TRBJ2-7, with D possibly matching TRBD1 (5 bases). This CDR3 spans 13 amino acids. Germline V gene sequence: CDR1 SQVTM, CDR2 ANQGSEA. V was cut by 4 bases and J by 0 bases, with 10 bases left in between. This CDR3 reads CSVGGQLSYEQYF. The DNA for the CDR3 is TGCAGCGTTGGGGGCCAGCTCTCCTACGAGCAGTACTTC.

The rearrangement uses TRBV6-5 and TRBJ2-1; D is undetermined. The CDR3 is made up of 14 amino acids. Trimming removed 3 bases from V and 2 bases from J, with 8 bases in between. The V gene's germline CDR1 is MNHEY and CDR2 SVGAGI. CDR3 bases: TGTGCCAGCAGTTATCGAGCTCCCTACAATGAGCAGTTCTTC. Amino acids: CASSYRAPYNEQFF.

The chain has TRBV5-1 and TRBJ1-1, with TRBD1 identical over 7 bases. The V segment lost 7 bases and the J segment 3 bases; nucleotides outside the gene matches: 15. Germline V gene lookup returns CDR1 SGHRS and CDR2 YFSETQ. There are 16 residues in the CDR3. CDR3 protein: CASQEGPRQGDTEAFF. DNA of the CDR3: TGCGCCAGCCAGGAGGGTCCTCGACAGGGCGACACTGAAGCTTTCTTT.

In this sample, this clone is medium-sized. The V call is TRBV9, the J call TRBJ1-3, with D maybe TRBD1 (6 bases). The CDR3 runs to 13 residues. Germline CDR1 SGDLS, CDR2 YYNGEE. Trimming removed 3 bases at V and 7 bases at J, with 11 bases between. The CDR3 here is CASSEVQGNTIYF. The CDR3 DNA reads as TGTGCCAGCAGCGAGGTACAGGGCAACACCATATATTTT.

The rearrangement links TRBV2 to TRBJ2-7, with 7 positions matching TRBD1. This CDR3 region has 14 residues. In germline, CDR1 is SNHLY, CDR2 FYNNEI. V gave up 4 bases and J gave up 3 bases; unmatched junction bases: 6. CDR3 region: CASSARGGNYEQYF. CDR3 DNA: TGTGCCAGCAGTGCAAGAGGGGGCAACTACGAGCAGTACTTC.

The chain combines TRBV6-1 with TRBJ1-5; the D is unclear. V lost 2 bases to trimming and J lost 9 bases, with 17 bases between them. The V gene's germline CDR1 is MNHNS and CDR2 SASEGT. This CDR3 contains 15 residues. CDR3 sequence (DNA): TGTGCCAGCAGTGAACGCCCTCTCGAGCTACGGCCCCAGCATTTT. Translated, it gives CASSERPLELRPQHF.

A single count supports this clone. The chain recombines TRBV27 with TRBJ1-2; 8 positions agree with TRBD1. The CDR3 extends over 14 amino acids. Trimming removed 2 bases from V and 7 bases from J; junction bases left unmatched: 6. The germline V gene has CDR1 MNHEY and CDR2 SMNVEV (reference sequence). CDR3 nucleotide sequence: TGTGCCAGCAGTTTAGGGCAGGGGGCGCCTGGCTACACCTTC. Translating gives CASSLGQGAPGYTF.

The rearrangement links TRBV28 to TRBJ1-5; 8 positions agree with TRBD1. Trimming at V came to 6 bases and at J to 2 bases, leaving 3 bases not matched to a gene. There are 14 residues in the CDR3. Germline lookup yields CDR1 MDHEN and CDR2 SYDVKM. The CDR3 here is CASSETGGNQPQHF. CDR3 coding DNA: TGTGCCAGCAGCGAGACAGGGGGCAATCAGCCCCAGCATTTT.

The rearrangement uses TRBV12-5 and TRBJ1-1; D remains unclear. The CDR3 loop spans 15 amino acids. Germline V CDR1 and CDR2: LGHNT, FRNRAP. The V end was cut by 1 base, the J end by 1 base, with 10 bases between. The CDR3 loop is CASGLGSGGNTEAFF. As DNA, the CDR3 is TGTGCTAGTGGTTTGGGCTCTGGCGGGAACACTGAAGCTTTCTTT.

V and J are TRBV10-3 and TRBJ1-2; D is possibly TRBD1 (5 bases). V was clipped by 0 bases and J by 2 bases, with 10 bases between them. The CDR3 spans 15 residues. Germline assignment: CDR1 ENHRY and CDR2 SYGVKD. Here the CDR3 DNA reads TGTGCCATCAGTGAGTCGAGGACACCAAACTATGGCTACACCTTC. Amino acids: CAISESRTPNYGYTF.

The CDR3 bases are TGTGCCAGTAGTGTCGGGAACAGTCACACAGATACGCAGTATTTT. Encoded protein: CASSVGNSHTDTQYF. V and J are TRBV19 and TRBJ2-3, with a weak D call TRBD2 (5 bases). Germline CDR1 and CDR2: LNHDA and SQIVND (reference sequence). V lost 5 bases and J lost 2, with 14 bases in between. The CDR3 consists of 15 residues.

The chain employs TRBV27 and TRBJ2-7; the D is unclear. From germline, CDR1 is MNHEY and CDR2 SMNVEV (reference sequence). V lost 5 bases, J lost 0 bases, and 14 bases lay in between. The CDR3 totals 15 residues. Written as DNA, the CDR3 is TGTGCCAGCAGTCTCTCCCCAGCGTTCTCCTACGAGCAGTACTTC. This sequence encodes CASSLSPAFSYEQYF.

The chain recombines TRBV19 with TRBJ1-2; D may be TRBD1 (6 bases). The germline V gene encodes CDR1 LNHDA and CDR2 SQIVND (reference sequence). V dropped 9 bases and J dropped 4 bases, with 18 bases sitting between them. The CDR3 is 14 residues long. The CDR3 here is CASSETGLSYGYTF. CDR3 in DNA: TGTGCCAGCTCAGAGACAGGATTGAGCTATGGCTACACCTTC.

The rearrangement joins TRBV6-6 to TRBJ2-5; 7 nucleotides line up with TRBD2. Unmatched junction bases numbered 8, after V lost 3 bases and J lost 7 bases. This CDR3 comprises 14 residues. Germline CDR1 and CDR2: MNHNY and SVGAGI (reference sequence). DNA of the CDR3: TGTGCCAGCAGTTATACGGGGGGAGTCGGGACCCAGTACTTC. It codes for CASSYTGGVGTQYF.

The chain employs TRBV14 and TRBJ2-5, with a weak D call TRBD1 (7 bases). The CDR3 has 14 residues. From germline, CDR1 is SGHDN and CDR2 FVKESK. Trimming took off 4 bases at V and 4 bases at J, with 13 bases between the two ends. As DNA, the CDR3 is TGTGCCAGCAGCCCTAACAGGGGAGGAGAGACCCAGTACTTC. As protein: CASSPNRGGETQYF.

The chain employs TRBV10-2 and TRBJ2-3; 7 nucleotides align to TRBD2. There are 15 residues in the CDR3. V dropped 4 bases and J dropped 2; count of bases not matched to a gene: 6. Germline V gives CDR1 WSHSY, CDR2 SAAADI. Here the CDR3 DNA reads TGCGCCAGCAGTGGGGGAGCGGGGCCCACAGATACGCAGTATTTT. Encoded protein: CASSGGAGPTDTQYF.

The CDR3 nucleotides read TGCGCCAGCAGCCCCACAGGGAATAGAGAAAAACTGTTTTTT. Translated: CASSPTGNREKLFF. The chain uses TRBV5-1 and TRBJ1-4; D might be TRBD1 (6 bases). V was trimmed by 4 bases and J by 8 bases, leaving 15 bases between them. The CDR3 sequence is 14 residues long. Germline V gene lookup returns CDR1 SGHRS and CDR2 YFSETQ.

The V gene is TRBV14, the J gene TRBJ2-7, with 7 bases matching TRBD1. V lost 1 base and J lost 1; bases outside the gene matches: 1. The CDR3 contains 14 residues. From germline, CDR1 is SGHDN and CDR2 FVKESK. The CDR3 spells CASSQGGQSYEQYF. The CDR3 coding sequence is TGTGCCAGCAGCCAAGGGGGACAGTCCTACGAGCAGTACTTC.

Here the CDR3 DNA reads TGTGCCATCAGTGACAACAGGGGGCTCGAGCAGTACTTC. This sequence encodes CAISDNRGLEQYF. V gene TRBV10-3 combines with J gene TRBJ2-7; TRBD1 aligns across 9 bases. CDR3 length: 13 amino acids. Looked up from germline, CDR1 is ENHRY and CDR2 is SYGVKD. The V segment lost 3 bases and the J segment 6 bases; nucleotides outside the gene matches: 3.

The chain uses TRBV5-4 and TRBJ2-1, with TRBD1 matching over 9 bases. The CDR3 length is 14 residues. Germline V gene data show CDR1 as SGHNT and CDR2 as YYREEE (reference sequence). V was clipped by 3 bases and J by 7 bases; unmatched bases: 5. The DNA for the CDR3 is TGTGCCAGCAGCTCCGGGACAGGGATAAATGAGCAGTTCTTC. This codes for CASSSGTGINEQFF. The complete variable domain, with remaining parts taken from reference TRBV5-4 and TRBJ2-1, reads ETGVTQSPTHLIKTRGQQVTLRCSSQSGHNTVSWYQQALGQGPQFIFQYYREEENGRGNFPPRFSGLQFPNYSSELNVNALELDDSALYLCASSSGTGINEQFFGPGTRLTVL.

The chain is built from TRBV5-6 and TRBJ2-7, with 11 nucleotides matching TRBD2. V trimming: 1 base; J trimming: 4 bases; junction bases outside the gene matches: 4. The CDR3 consists of 15 residues. Germline CDR1 reads SGHDT; CDR2 reads YYEEEE. The CDR3 is CASSLTGLAEYEQYF. In DNA form, the CDR3 reads TGTGCCAGCAGCTTGACGGGACTAGCGGAATACGAGCAGTACTTC.

The V gene is TRBV7-8, the J gene TRBJ2-7, with D possibly TRBD2 on 5 matching bases. Trimming took off 5 bases at V and 7 bases at J, with 18 bases between the two ends. The CDR3 is made up of 14 amino acids. The germline V gene encodes CDR1 SGHVS and CDR2 FQNEAQ. The CDR3 nucleotides read TGTGCCAGCAGCCTGGACTCCTGGGCTGCTGAGCAGTACTTC. Residues: CASSLDSWAAEQYF.

The rearrangement links TRBV5-8 to TRBJ2-7, with a weak D call TRBD1 (5 bases). Trimming left V 7 bases short and J 0 bases short, with 8 bases between. The CDR3 extends over 12 amino acids. CDR1 and CDR2 (germline): SGHTS, YDEGEE. CDR3 sequence reads: CASLDNSYEQYF. In DNA, the CDR3 is TGTGCCAGCCTGGACAACTCCTACGAGCAGTACTTC.

The chain combines TRBV18 with TRBJ1-3; D uncertain. CDR1 and CDR2 from the germline V gene are KGHSH and LQKENI. This CDR3 has 15 residues. V gave up 3 bases and J gave up 0 bases, with 9 bases separating them. In DNA form, the CDR3 reads TGTGCCAGCTCACCCCAGGCCATCTCTGGAAACACCATATATTTT. Protein: CASSPQAISGNTIYF.

This clone showed up just a few times. The chain carries TRBV11-2 and TRBJ2-5; 8 positions match TRBD1. This CDR3 spans 13 amino acids. CDR1 SGHAT and CDR2 FQNNGV come from the germline V gene. The V gene end was trimmed by 3 bases and the J gene end by 3 bases; junction bases not matched to a gene: 0. This chain's CDR3 is CASSLDREETQYF. As DNA, the CDR3 is TGTGCCAGCAGCTTGGACAGGGAAGAGACCCAGTACTTC.

V is TRBV6-1 and J is TRBJ1-1; the match to TRBD1 covers 7 bases. The CDR3 has 14 amino acids. The V and J ends lost 4 bases and 1 base, in that order; junction bases with no gene match: 3. Germline CDR1 reads MNHNS; CDR2 reads SASEGT. The CDR3 DNA sequence: TGTGCCAGCAGTGCACAGGGGACGAACACTGAAGCTTTCTTT. Translating it yields CASSAQGTNTEAFF.